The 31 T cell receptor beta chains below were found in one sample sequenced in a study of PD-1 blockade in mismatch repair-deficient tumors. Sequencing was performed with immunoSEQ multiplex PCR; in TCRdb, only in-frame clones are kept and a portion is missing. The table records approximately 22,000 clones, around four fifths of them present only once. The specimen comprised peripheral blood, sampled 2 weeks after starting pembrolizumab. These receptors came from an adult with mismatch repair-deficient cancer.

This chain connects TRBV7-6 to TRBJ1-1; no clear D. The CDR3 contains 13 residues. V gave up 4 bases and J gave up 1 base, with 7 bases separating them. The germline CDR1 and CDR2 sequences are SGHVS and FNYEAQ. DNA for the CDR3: TGTGCCAGCAGCTCGACGGGGAACACTGAAGCTTTCTTT. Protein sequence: CASSSTGNTEAFF.

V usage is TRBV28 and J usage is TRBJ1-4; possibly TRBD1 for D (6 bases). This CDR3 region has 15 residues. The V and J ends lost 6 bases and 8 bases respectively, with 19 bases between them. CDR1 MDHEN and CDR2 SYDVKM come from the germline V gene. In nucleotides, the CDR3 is TGTGCCAGCAGCCGTGGGGGCGGTTTGTGGGAAAAACTGTTTTTT. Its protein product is CASSRGGGLWEKLFF.

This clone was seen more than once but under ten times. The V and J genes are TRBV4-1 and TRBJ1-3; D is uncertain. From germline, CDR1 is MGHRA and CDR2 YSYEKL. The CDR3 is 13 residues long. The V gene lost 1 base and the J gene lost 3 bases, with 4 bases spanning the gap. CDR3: CASSQVGGNTIYF. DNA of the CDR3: TGCGCCAGCAGCCAAGTCGGTGGAAACACCATATATTTT.

Written as DNA, the CDR3 is TGTGCCAGTAGTCGCTCCGGGACAGGGAAATTCGAGCCCCAGCATTTT. It translates to CASSRSGTGKFEPQHF. The chain carries TRBV19 and TRBJ1-5; 9 nucleotides align to TRBD1. Per the germline V gene, CDR1 is LNHDA and CDR2 is SQIVND (reference sequence). The length of the CDR3 is 16 residues. V lost 5 bases to trimming and J lost 8 bases; unmatched junction nucleotides: 13.

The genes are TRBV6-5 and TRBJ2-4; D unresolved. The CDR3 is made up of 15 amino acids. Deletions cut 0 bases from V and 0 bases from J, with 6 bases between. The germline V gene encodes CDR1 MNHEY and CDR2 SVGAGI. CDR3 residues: CASSYSQIAKNIQYF. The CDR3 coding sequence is TGTGCCAGCAGTTACTCTCAGATAGCCAAAAACATTCAGTACTTC.

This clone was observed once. CDR3 nucleotide sequence: TGTGCCAGCAGTCCTGGGACGGCTTCCTACGAGCAGTACTTC. Encoded protein: CASSPGTASYEQYF. The chain uses TRBV5-6 and TRBJ2-7; tentatively, D is TRBD1 or TRBD2 (5 bases each). The CDR3 is 14 residues long. The germline V and J ends were trimmed by 5 bases and 1 base, with 13 bases remaining between them. Germline lookup yields CDR1 SGHDT and CDR2 YYEEEE.

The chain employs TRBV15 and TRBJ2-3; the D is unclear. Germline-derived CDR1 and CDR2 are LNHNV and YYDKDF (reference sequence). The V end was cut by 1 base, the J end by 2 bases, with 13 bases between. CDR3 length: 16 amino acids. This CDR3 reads CATSRGPVSLTDTQYF. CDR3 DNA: TGTGCCACCAGCAGAGGTCCGGTTAGTCTCACAGATACGCAGTATTTT. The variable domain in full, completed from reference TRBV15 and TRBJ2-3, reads DAMVIQNPRYQVTQFGKPVTLSCSQTLNHNVMYWYQQKSSQAPKLLFHYYDKDFNNEADTPDNFQSRRPNTSFCFLDIRSPGLGDTAMYLCATSRGPVSLTDTQYFGPGTRLTVL.

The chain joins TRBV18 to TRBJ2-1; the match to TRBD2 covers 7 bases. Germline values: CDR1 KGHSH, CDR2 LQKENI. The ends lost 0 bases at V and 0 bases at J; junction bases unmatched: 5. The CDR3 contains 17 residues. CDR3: CASSPPSGASSYNEQFF. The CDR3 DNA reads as TGTGCCAGCTCACCACCGAGCGGGGCAAGCTCCTACAATGAGCAGTTCTTC.

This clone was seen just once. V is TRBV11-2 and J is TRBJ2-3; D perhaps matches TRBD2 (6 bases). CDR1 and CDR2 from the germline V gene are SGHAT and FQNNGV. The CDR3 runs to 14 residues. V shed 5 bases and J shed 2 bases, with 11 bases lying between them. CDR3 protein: CASSTEGITDTQYF. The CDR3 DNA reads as TGTGCCAGCAGCACGGAGGGTATCACAGATACGCAGTATTTT.

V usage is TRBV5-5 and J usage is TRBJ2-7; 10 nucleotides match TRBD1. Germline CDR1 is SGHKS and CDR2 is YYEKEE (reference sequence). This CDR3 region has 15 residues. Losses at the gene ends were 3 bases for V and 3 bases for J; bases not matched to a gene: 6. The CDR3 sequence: CASSSIGTGDYEQYF. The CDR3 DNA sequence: TGTGCCAGCAGCTCCATCGGGACAGGGGACTACGAGCAGTACTTC.

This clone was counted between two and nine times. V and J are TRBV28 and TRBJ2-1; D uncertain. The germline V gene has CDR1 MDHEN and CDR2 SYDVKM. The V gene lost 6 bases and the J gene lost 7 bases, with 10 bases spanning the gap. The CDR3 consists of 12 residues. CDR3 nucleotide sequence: TGTGCCAGCAGGTTTAGTGAGAATGAGCAGTTCTTC. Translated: CASRFSENEQFF.

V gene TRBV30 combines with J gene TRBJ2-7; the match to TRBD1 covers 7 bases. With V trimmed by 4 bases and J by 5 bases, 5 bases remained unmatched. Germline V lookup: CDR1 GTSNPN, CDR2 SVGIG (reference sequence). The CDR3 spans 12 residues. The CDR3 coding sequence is TGTGCCTGGACCACAGGGGTCCACGAGCAGTACTTC. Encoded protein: CAWTTGVHEQYF.

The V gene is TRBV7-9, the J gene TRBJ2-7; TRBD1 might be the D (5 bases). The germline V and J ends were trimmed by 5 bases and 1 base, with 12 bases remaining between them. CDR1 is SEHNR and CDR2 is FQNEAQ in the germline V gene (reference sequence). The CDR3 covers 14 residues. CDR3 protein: CASSADSLSYEQYF. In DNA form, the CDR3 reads TGTGCCAGCAGCGCAGACAGTCTTTCCTACGAGCAGTACTTC.

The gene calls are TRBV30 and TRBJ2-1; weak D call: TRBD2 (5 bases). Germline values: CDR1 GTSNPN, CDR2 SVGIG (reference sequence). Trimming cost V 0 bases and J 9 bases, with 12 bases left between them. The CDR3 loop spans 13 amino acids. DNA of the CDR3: TGTGCCTGGAGTGTGAAACGTACTAGTGAGCAGTTCTTC. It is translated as CAWSVKRTSEQFF.

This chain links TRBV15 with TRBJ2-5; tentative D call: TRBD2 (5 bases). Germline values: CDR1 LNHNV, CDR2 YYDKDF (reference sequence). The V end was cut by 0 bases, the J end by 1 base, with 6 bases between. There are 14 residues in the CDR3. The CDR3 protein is CATSRDGSQETQYF. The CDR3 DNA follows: TGTGCCACCAGCAGAGATGGGAGCCAAGAGACCCAGTACTTC.

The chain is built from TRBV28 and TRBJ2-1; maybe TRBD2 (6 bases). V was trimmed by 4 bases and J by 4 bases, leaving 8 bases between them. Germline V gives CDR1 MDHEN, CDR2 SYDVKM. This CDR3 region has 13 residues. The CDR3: CASSWDSYNEQFF. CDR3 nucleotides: TGTGCCAGCAGTTGGGACTCTTACAATGAGCAGTTCTTC.

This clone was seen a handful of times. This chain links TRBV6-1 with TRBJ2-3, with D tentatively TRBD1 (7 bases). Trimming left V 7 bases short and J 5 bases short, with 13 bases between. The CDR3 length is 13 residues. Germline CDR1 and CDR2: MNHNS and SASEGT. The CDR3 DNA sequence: TGTGCCAGCACCGACAGGGAGGTAGATACGCAGTATTTT. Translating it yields CASTDREVDTQYF.

CDR3 region: CASSREGREYGYTF. As DNA, the CDR3 is TGCGCCAGCAGCAGGGAAGGCAGGGAATATGGCTACACCTTC. The rearrangement joins TRBV5-1 to TRBJ1-2; a possible D gene is TRBD1 (5 bases). Trimming left V 4 bases short and J 5 bases short, with 15 bases between. Per germline, CDR1 SGHRS and CDR2 YFSETQ. The CDR3 spans 14 residues.

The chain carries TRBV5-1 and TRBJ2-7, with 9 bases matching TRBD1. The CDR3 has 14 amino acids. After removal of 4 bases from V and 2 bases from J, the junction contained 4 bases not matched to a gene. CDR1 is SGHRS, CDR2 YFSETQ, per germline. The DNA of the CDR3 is TGCGCCAGCAGCCAAGGGACAGGGACCTACGAGCAGTACTTC. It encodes CASSQGTGTYEQYF.

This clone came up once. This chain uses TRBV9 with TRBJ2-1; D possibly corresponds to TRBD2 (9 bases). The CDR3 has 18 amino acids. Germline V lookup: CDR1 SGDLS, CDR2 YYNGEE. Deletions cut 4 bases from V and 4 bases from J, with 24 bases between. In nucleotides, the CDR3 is TGTGCCAGCAGCCAGGGGGCAGGGACTAGCAATAAATACAATGAGCAGTTCTTC. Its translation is CASSQGAGTSNKYNEQFF.

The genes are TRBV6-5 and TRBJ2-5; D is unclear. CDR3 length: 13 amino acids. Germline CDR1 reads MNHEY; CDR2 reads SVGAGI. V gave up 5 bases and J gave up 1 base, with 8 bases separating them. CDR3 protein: CASSDGSQETQYF. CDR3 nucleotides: TGTGCCAGCAGTGACGGAAGCCAAGAGACCCAGTACTTC.

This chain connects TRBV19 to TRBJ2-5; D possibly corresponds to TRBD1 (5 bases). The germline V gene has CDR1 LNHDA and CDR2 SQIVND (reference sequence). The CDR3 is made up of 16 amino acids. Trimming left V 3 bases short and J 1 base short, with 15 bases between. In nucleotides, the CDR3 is TGTGCCAGTAGTATGGGGTTTGGACAACTCCAAGAGACCCAGTACTTC. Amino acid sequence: CASSMGFGQLQETQYF.

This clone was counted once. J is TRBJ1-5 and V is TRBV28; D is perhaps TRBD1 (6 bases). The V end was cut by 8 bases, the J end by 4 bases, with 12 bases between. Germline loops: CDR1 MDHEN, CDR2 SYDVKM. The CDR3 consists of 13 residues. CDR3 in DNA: TGTGCCAGCTTCAGGGGATGGAATCAGCCCCAGCATTTT. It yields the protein CASFRGWNQPQHF.

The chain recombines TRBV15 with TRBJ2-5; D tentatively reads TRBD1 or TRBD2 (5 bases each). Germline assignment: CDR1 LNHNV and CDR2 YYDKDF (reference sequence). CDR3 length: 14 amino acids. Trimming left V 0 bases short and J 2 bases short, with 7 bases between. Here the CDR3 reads CATSRDGGQETQYF. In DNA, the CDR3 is TGTGCCACCAGCAGAGATGGGGGACAAGAGACCCAGTACTTC.

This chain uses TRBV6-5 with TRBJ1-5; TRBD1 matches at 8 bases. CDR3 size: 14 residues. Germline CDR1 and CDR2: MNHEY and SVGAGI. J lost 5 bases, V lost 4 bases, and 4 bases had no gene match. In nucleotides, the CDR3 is TGTGCCAGCAGTTCTAACAGGGGGTATCAGCCCCAGCATTTT. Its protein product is CASSSNRGYQPQHF.

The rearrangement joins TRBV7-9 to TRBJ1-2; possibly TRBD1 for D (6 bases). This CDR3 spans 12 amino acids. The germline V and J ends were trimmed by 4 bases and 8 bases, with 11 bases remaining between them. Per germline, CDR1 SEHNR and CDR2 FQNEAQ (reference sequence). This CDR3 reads CASSSQGRGYTF. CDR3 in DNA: TGTGCCAGCAGCTCTCAGGGGAGAGGCTACACCTTC.

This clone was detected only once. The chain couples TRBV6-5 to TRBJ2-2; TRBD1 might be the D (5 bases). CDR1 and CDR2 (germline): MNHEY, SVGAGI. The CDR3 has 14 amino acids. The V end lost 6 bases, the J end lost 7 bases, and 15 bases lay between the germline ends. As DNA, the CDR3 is TGTGCCAGCAGCCGCAGGGTGGAGATCGGGGAGCTGTTTTTT. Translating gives CASSRRVEIGELFF.

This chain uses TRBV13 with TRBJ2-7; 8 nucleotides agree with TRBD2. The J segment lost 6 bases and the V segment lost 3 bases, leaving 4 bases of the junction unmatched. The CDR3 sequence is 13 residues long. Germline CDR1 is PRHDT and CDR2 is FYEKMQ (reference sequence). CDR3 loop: CASSFRTSSEQYF. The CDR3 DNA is TGTGCCAGCAGCTTCCGGACTAGCTCCGAGCAGTACTTC. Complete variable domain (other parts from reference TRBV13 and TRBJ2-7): AAGVIQSPRHLIKEKRETATLKCYPIPRHDTVYWYQQGPGQDPQFLISFYEKMQSDKGSIPDRFSAQQFSDYHSELNMSSLELGDSALYFCASSFRTSSEQYFGPGTRLTVT.

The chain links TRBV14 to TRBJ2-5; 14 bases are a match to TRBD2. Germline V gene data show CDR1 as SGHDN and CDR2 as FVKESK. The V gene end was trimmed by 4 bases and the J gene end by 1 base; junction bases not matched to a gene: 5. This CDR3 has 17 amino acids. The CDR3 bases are TGTGCCAGCAGCCTGGGACTAGCGGGAGTGGGCCAAGAGACCCAGTACTTC. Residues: CASSLGLAGVGQETQYF.

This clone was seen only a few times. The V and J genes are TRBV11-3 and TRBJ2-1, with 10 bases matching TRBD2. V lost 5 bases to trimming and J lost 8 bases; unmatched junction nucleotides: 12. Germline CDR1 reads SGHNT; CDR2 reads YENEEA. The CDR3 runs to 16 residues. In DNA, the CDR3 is TGTGCCAGCAGCCCGCCTAGCGGGAGTGTTATGGATGAGCAGTTCTTC. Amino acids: CASSPPSGSVMDEQFF.

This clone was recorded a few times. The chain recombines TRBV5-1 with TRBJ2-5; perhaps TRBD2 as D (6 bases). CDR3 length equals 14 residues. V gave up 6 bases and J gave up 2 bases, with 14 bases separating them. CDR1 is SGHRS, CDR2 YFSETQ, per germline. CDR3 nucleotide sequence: TGCGCCAGCACCCCGCTAGCGACTCAAGAGACCCAGTACTTC. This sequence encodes CASTPLATQETQYF.